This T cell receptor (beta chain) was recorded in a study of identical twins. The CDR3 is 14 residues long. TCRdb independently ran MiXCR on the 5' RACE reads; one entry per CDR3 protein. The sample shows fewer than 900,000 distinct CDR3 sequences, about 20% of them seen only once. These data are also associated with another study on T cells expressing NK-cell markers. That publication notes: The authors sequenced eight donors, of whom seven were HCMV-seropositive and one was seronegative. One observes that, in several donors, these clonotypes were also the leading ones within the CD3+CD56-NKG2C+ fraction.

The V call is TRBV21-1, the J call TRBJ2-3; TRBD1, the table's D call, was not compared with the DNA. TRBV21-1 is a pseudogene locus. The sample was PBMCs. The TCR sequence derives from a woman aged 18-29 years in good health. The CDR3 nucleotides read TGTGCCAGCAGCTTCCCGGGGGCTGGGGGTACGCAGTATTTT. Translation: CASSFPGAGGTQYF.